Presented here are 12 T cell receptor beta chains from one specimen sequenced in a study of tumor-infiltrating lymphocytes in primary liver carcinoma. Investigators took RNA and DNA out together from about 20-30 mg of unsorted bulk tissue. A constant-region primer primed TCR beta cDNA synthesis from about 530 ng of total RNA. The TCR beta library was amplified through three nested multiplex PCR rounds in a modified ARM-PCR procedure. The opening two PCR rounds, about 10 cycles each, paired TRBV1-TRBV30 forward primers with a C-beta reverse primer. TCRdb fed the multiplex PCR reads into MiXCR, producing one record per CDR3 protein. The sample shows about 120,000 distinct CDR3 sequences, about two thirds of them seen only once. The sample was tumor-adjacent normal liver tissue. The receptors shown here come from a woman in her sixties or seventies with primary liver carcinoma and hepatitis B virus infection.

As concerns this clonotype: An end of the junction does not agree with germline; a read error may underlie this. The rearrangement links TRBV5-6 to TRBJ2-1, with a weak D call TRBD2 (5 bases). This CDR3 contains 15 residues. Looked up from germline, CDR1 is SGHDT and CDR2 is YYEEEE. The CDR3 DNA reads as TGTGACAGCAGCTCAGGTCCTAGCCGGAGTGGTGAGCAGTTCTTC. This gives the protein CDSSSGPSRSGEQFF.

The gene calls are TRBV11-2 and TRBJ2-1; D not certain. The CDR3 sequence is 17 residues long. Trimming pared 6 bases from V and 1 base from J, leaving 19 bases between. CDR1 and CDR2 (germline): SGHAT, FQNNGV. The DNA for the CDR3 is TGTGCCAGCAGTTTTACCCCACTGTGGAGATCCTACAATGAGCAGTTCTTC. As protein: CASSFTPLWRSYNEQFF.

This clonotype was counted ten times or more. V and J are TRBV6-5 and TRBJ2-7; possible D gene TRBD1, 6 bases. Looked up from germline, CDR1 is MNHEY and CDR2 is SVGAGI. CDR3 length equals 14 residues. The germline V and J ends were trimmed by 4 bases and 5 bases, with 15 bases remaining between them. CDR3 protein: CASSSAGDRNEQYF. The CDR3 DNA reads as TGTGCCAGCAGTTCAGCAGGGGATCGCAACGAGCAGTACTTC.

On this clonotype itself: The junction differs from germline at one of its ends, possibly a read error. V and J are TRBV29-1 and TRBJ2-1, with 7 bases that match TRBD1. The CDR3 runs 14 residues. Germline V gene data show CDR1 as SQVTM and CDR2 as ANQGSEA. Here the CDR3 reads CNVMGQLNYNEQFF. The DNA of the CDR3 is TGCAACGTTATGGGACAGTTGAATTACAATGAGCAGTTCTTT.

A remark on this clonotype: The CDR3 does not close with the conserved phenylalanine or tryptophan, likely indicating a read error. No DNA is shown, since the ends of the CDR3 on it are uncertain; the CDR3 is the one TCRdb lists. The chain carries TRBV6-1 and TRBJ1-1. A total of 14 residues make up the CDR3, ends included. The V gene's germline CDR1 is MNHNS and CDR2 SASEGT. CDR3: CASGPTTLNTEVFI.

This clonotype was counted a few times. The CDR3 loop reads CASSLAGGKTTSTDTQYF. CDR3 coding DNA: TGCGCCAGCAGCTTAGCGGGCGGTAAAACAACTAGCACAGATACGCAGTATTTT. The rearrangement joins TRBV5-1 to TRBJ2-3; TRBD2 is a possible D gene (6 bases). The CDR3 sequence is 18 residues long. With 2 bases removed from V and 0 bases from J, the gap between germline ends came to 19 bases. CDR1 and CDR2 (germline): SGHRS, YFSETQ.

This clonotype was seen many times. The chain has TRBV6-5 and TRBJ1-2; tentative D call: TRBD1 (5 bases). Germline V lookup: CDR1 MNHEY, CDR2 SVGAGI. Trimming stripped 2 bases from V and 7 bases from J, with 11 bases between. The CDR3 runs 13 residues. CDR3 in DNA: TGTGCCAGCAGTTACGGGCAGGGACGTGGCTACACCTTC. Amino acids: CASSYGQGRGYTF.

On this clonotype itself: It may be a read error: a sequence one base away is much more abundant. This chain connects TRBV7-9 to TRBJ2-7; the D is unclear. The CDR3 runs to 12 residues. Germline V CDR1 and CDR2: SEHNR, FQNEAQ (reference sequence). The CDR3 coding sequence is TGTGCCAGCAGCCCTACCCAATACGAGCGGTACTTC. Protein sequence: CASSPTQYERYF.

This clonotype was seen at least ten times. The CDR3 reads CASSWGGASYNEQFF. The CDR3 DNA reads TGCGCCAGCAGCTGGGGGGGAGCGTCCTACAATGAGCAGTTCTTC. V gene TRBV5-1 combines with J gene TRBJ2-1, with TRBD2 matching over 7 bases. CDR1 and CDR2 (germline): SGHRS, YFSETQ. V lost 3 bases, J lost 1 base, and 4 bases stayed unmatched. The CDR3 is 15 residues long.

This clonotype was found many times. The gene calls are TRBV29-1 and TRBJ1-2, with a possible D match to TRBD1 (5 bases). V was clipped by 4 bases and J by 6 bases, with 15 bases between them. Germline V gene sequence: CDR1 SQVTM, CDR2 ANQGSEA. CDR3 length: 13 amino acids. The chain's CDR3 is CSVVEAGPNGYTF. In DNA, the CDR3 is TGCAGCGTTGTAGAGGCAGGGCCAAATGGCTACACCTTC.

This clonotype was observed many times. The chain links TRBV29-1 to TRBJ2-1, with D perhaps matching TRBD1 (6 bases). Germline CDR1 SQVTM, CDR2 ANQGSEA. The CDR3 is made up of 12 amino acids. V was trimmed by 6 bases and J by 7 bases, leaving 13 bases between them. The CDR3 DNA sequence: TGCAGCGTCGGTGGACAGCGAAATGAGCAGTTCTTC. It specifies CSVGGQRNEQFF.

The chain combines TRBV20-1 with TRBJ2-3; the match to TRBD2 covers 13 bases. CDR1 and CDR2 (germline): DFQATT, SNEGSKA (reference sequence). The junction had 6 bases not matched to a gene; V was cut back by 6 bases and J by 0 bases. The CDR3 consists of 16 residues. The CDR3 DNA sequence: TGCAGTGCACTGGGACTAGCGGGAACTAGCACAGATACGCAGTATTTT. It is translated as CSALGLAGTSTDTQYF.